This TCR beta chain was sequenced for a study of Ad26.COV2.S vaccination and SARS-CoV-2 variants (dated by TCRdb to the early 2020s). Background on the whole study: TCRbeta repertoire sequencing served as the tool for gauging how specific and how broad the SARS-CoV-2-reactive T cell receptors were following Ad26.COV2.S vaccination. A total of some 30 samples were included in the TCR-sequenced set, comprising roughly 19 Ad26.COV2.S vaccine recipients, 5 placebo recipients and 8 SARS-CoV-2 convalescent individuals.

With respect to this clone: Its antigen target is currently unknown. No clone much larger than this one lies a single base away; base qualities are absent.

TCRbeta CDR3 regions were sequenced with the immunoSEQ Assay. After extraction, genomic DNA underwent amplification by bias-controlled multiplex PCR, followed by high-throughput sequencing. On the authors' methods: To quantify the absolute abundance of each unique TCRbeta CDR3 region, sequences were collapsed and filtered. T cell fraction was estimated by normalizing TCRbeta template counts to usable DNA, with usable DNA measured through amplification of reference genes found in all nucleated cells. Repertoire TCRs were annotated as SARS-CoV-2-specific by exact matching of V gene, CDR3 amino acid sequence and J gene to a known reactive TCR set. The reference SARS-CoV-2 TCR set was obtained from MIRA and was filtered for enrichment in COVID-19-positive ImmuneCODE repertoires, whereby public or cross-reactive TCRs were removed. Based on the MIRA antigens, annotated TCRs were further analysed at the level of specific ORF or position within ORF. Breadth was defined as annotated unique rearrangements over total unique productive rearrangements; depth was the summed frequency of those rearrangements. Two-sided Wilcoxon rank-sum tests were applied when comparing TCR breadth between groups. TCRdb holds this immuneACCESS table with in-frame rearrangements only. Some clones are missing; in checked studies, unresolved V genes explain under half, and the rest has no known cause. D and trimming were read from the DNA, whereas the V and J calls and clone size are those reported in that table. This sample has 150,000 to 200,000 clones in its table, and roughly 89% of those were observed once. The top ten constitute 5% to 6.5% of the sample.

Beyond this particular receptor, the publication reports: Substantial breadth of spike-specific CD8+ and CD4+ T cell responses was reported after vaccination. Higher spike-specific TCR breadth was observed in Ad26.COV2.S recipients than in placebo recipients (P = 0.0014). The authors noted that the TCR breadth and depth analyses may have underestimated total T cell responses. Vaccine and placebo recipients had comparable non-spike TCR breadth, which fits with the vaccine containing only spike.

The intended sense of this specimen's time point label: individuals recovered from natural SARS-CoV-2 infection. The sequencing here drew on peripheral blood, taken after recovery from COVID-19. The clonotype comes from a human donor who had recovered from COVID-19.

The sequence in DNA is TGTGCCAGCAGCCATATGACTAGCGGAGAAGAGACTAACACCGGGGAGCTGTTTTTT. Translated, it gives CASSHMTSGEETNTGELFF. The chain is assembled from TRBV3-1 (or the pseudogene TRBV3-2) and TRBJ2-2, with TRBD2 identical over 9 junction bases. The germline V gene encodes CDR1 LGHDT and CDR2 YNNKEL (reference sequence). There are 19 amino acids in the CDR3, from cysteine to phenylalanine inclusive. The read is trimmed to its CDR3 DNA, 57 bases read in frame from base 1. For this chain, trimming is 3 bases at the V end and 2 bases at the J end, and the number of junction bases without a gene match is 13.